The source of this TCR beta chain is a study of cytomegalovirus exposure and HLA in healthy donors. PCR was performed using 60 Vbeta and 13 Jbeta primers. Sequencing used immunoSEQ multiplex PCR; TCRdb keeps in-frame clones, though not all of them. The sample yields fewer than 350,000 clones, 80% to 90% seen once. Trimming cost V 3 bases and J 5 bases, with 13 bases left between them. CDR1 and CDR2 from the germline V gene are MDHEN and SYDVKM. The CDR3 is 14 residues long. Study results and caveats: The authors later linked a missense DCLRE1C variant to TCR beta V- and J-gene trimming. Earlier analysis yielded a pattern in which most TCR beta V segments were productive about 87% or about 30% of the time.

Concerning this clone itself: As yet, its antigen is unknown.

The chain combines TRBV28 with TRBJ2-5, with D perhaps matching TRBD1 (5 bases). The receptor was isolated from a woman in her late teens or twenties in good health and CMV-seronegative. Sequenced sample: PBMCs. CDR3 sequence reads: CASSFPGMGETQYF. The CDR3 nucleotides are TGTGCCAGCAGTTTTCCAGGGATGGGGGAGACCCAGTACTTC.